A selection of T cell receptor beta chains follows, all from one sample in a study of regulatory T cells in long-lasting Graves disease. In TCRdb, the multiplex PCR reads were re-called with MiXCR into one record per CDR3 protein. Of 450,000 to 700,000 distinct CDR3 sequences detected, roughly 13% appear once; the ten largest clones hold roughly a tenth. These same data were also listed under a study on T cells in Graves' hyperthyroidism and ophthalmopathy.

Sequencing was performed on peripheral blood mononuclear cells (PBMCs), taken at new diagnosis, from a patient treated with antithyroid drugs. These receptor sequences come from a man aged 25 to 40 with Graves disease. The CDR3 runs from the conserved cysteine through the conserved F or W. The order of the fields is V gene, clone size, CDR3 length, D gene, J gene, CDR3 protein, CDR3 DNA. D genes are given only for firm matches. Clone size is not always given. Where it is, it says once, few, many or a class for expanded clones.

v_call: TRBV6-5; clone_size: many; cdr3_length: 15; d_call: -; j_call: TRBJ1-1; cdr3_aa: CASSYGETMNTEAFF; cdr3_nt: TGTGCCAGCAGTTATGGGGAGACCATGAACACTGAAGCTTTCTTT
v_call: TRBV19; clone_size: -; cdr3_length: 16; d_call: -; j_call: TRBJ2-1; cdr3_aa: CASKPRDLSSYNEQFF; cdr3_nt: TGTGCCAGTAAACCCCGGGACTTGAGCTCCTACAATGAGCAGTTCTTC
v_call: TRBV4-2; clone_size: -; cdr3_length: 14; d_call: -; j_call: TRBJ1-3; cdr3_aa: CASSQRITGNTIYF; cdr3_nt: TGTGCCAGCAGCCAACGGATAACTGGAAACACCATATATTTT
v_call: TRBV5-1; clone_size: few; cdr3_length: 15; d_call: TRBD2; j_call: TRBJ2-1; cdr3_aa: CASTGAGGPYNEQFF; cdr3_nt: TGCGCCAGCACGGGGGCGGGAGGGCCTTACAATGAGCAGTTCTTC
v_call: TRBV12-3/TRBV12-4; clone_size: many; cdr3_length: 15; d_call: TRBD1; j_call: TRBJ2-2; cdr3_aa: CASSIPGQVAGELFF; cdr3_nt: TGTGCCAGCAGTATACCTGGACAGGTGGCCGGGGAGCTGTTTTTT
v_call: TRBV2; clone_size: many; cdr3_length: 11; d_call: -; j_call: TRBJ1-1; cdr3_aa: CAQRRRGEAFF; cdr3_nt: TGTGCCCAACGCAGACGAGGTGAAGCTTTCTTT
v_call: TRBV18; clone_size: many; cdr3_length: 14; d_call: -; j_call: TRBJ2-7; cdr3_aa: CASSPGSGLYEQYF; cdr3_nt: TGTGCCAGCTCACCAGGAAGCGGCCTCTACGAGCAGTACTTC
v_call: TRBV4-1; clone_size: -; cdr3_length: 13; d_call: -; j_call: TRBJ1-2; cdr3_aa: CASSQEQGYGYTF; cdr3_nt: TGCGCCAGCAGCCAAGAACAGGGCTATGGCTACACCTTC
v_call: TRBV20-1; clone_size: many; cdr3_length: 13; d_call: -; j_call: TRBJ2-7; cdr3_aa: CSAGAPESYEQYF; cdr3_nt: TGCAGTGCTGGGGCCCCGGAATCGTACGAGCAGTACTTC
v_call: TRBV6-2/TRBV6-3; clone_size: many; cdr3_length: 14; d_call: -; j_call: TRBJ2-3; cdr3_aa: CASKYREPTDTQYF; cdr3_nt: TGTGCCAGCAAATACAGGGAGCCCACAGATACGCAGTATTTT
v_call: TRBV20-1; clone_size: -; cdr3_length: 15; d_call: TRBD2; j_call: TRBJ2-7; cdr3_aa: CSARVLAGGSYEQYF; cdr3_nt: TGCAGTGCTAGAGTGCTAGCGGGGGGTTCCTACGAGCAGTACTTC
v_call: TRBV13; clone_size: -; cdr3_length: 16; d_call: TRBD1; j_call: TRBJ2-3; cdr3_aa: CASSSDRGWGTDTQYF; cdr3_nt: TGTGCCAGCAGCTCCGACAGGGGGTGGGGCACAGATACGCAGTATTTT
v_call: TRBV12-3/TRBV12-4; clone_size: many; cdr3_length: 13; d_call: -; j_call: TRBJ2-7; cdr3_aa: CASSQGHFYEQYF; cdr3_nt: TGTGCCAGCAGCCAGGGACATTTTTACGAGCAGTACTTC
v_call: TRBV2; clone_size: many; cdr3_length: 14; d_call: TRBD2; j_call: TRBJ2-1; cdr3_aa: CAKGLAGGIYEQFF; cdr3_nt: TGTGCCAAGGGACTAGCGGGAGGAATCTATGAGCAGTTCTTC
v_call: TRBV24-1; clone_size: many; cdr3_length: 15; d_call: -; j_call: TRBJ1-5; cdr3_aa: CATSDSGPWVQPQHF; cdr3_nt: TGTGCCACCAGTGATTCGGGTCCATGGGTCCAGCCCCAGCATTTT
v_call: TRBV27; clone_size: few; cdr3_length: 17; d_call: TRBD1; j_call: TRBJ2-7; cdr3_aa: CASRPPPGLTGTYEQYF; cdr3_nt: TGTGCCAGCAGACCCCCCCCCGGCTTGACAGGGACCTACGAGCAGTACTTC
v_call: TRBV30; clone_size: -; cdr3_length: 16; d_call: -; j_call: TRBJ1-4; cdr3_aa: CAWSAPRGAGNEKLFF; cdr3_nt: TGTGCCTGGAGTGCCCCTCGGGGGGCGGGAAATGAAAAACTGTTTTTT
v_call: TRBV20-1; clone_size: few; cdr3_length: 13; d_call: -; j_call: TRBJ1-5; cdr3_aa: CSARVDTDQPQHF; cdr3_nt: TGCAGTGCTAGGGTAGACACTGATCAGCCCCAGCATTTT
v_call: TRBV12-3/TRBV12-4; clone_size: many; cdr3_length: 15; d_call: -; j_call: TRBJ2-7; cdr3_aa: CASSFSSGSSYEQYF; cdr3_nt: TGTGCCAGCAGTTTTTCGAGCGGAAGCTCCTACGAGCAGTACTTC
v_call: TRBV7-2; clone_size: few; cdr3_length: 14; d_call: -; j_call: TRBJ2-5; cdr3_aa: CASSTRGPVETQYF; cdr3_nt: TGTGCCAGCAGCACCCGGGGTCCAGTGGAGACCCAGTACTTC
v_call: TRBV5-4; clone_size: few; cdr3_length: 14; d_call: TRBD2; j_call: TRBJ2-7; cdr3_aa: CASTRPGTTYEQYF; cdr3_nt: TGTGCCAGCACTCGACCTGGGACTACCTACGAGCAGTACTTC
v_call: TRBV4-1; clone_size: few; cdr3_length: 14; d_call: -; j_call: TRBJ2-3; cdr3_aa: CASSQVGGEDTQYF; cdr3_nt: TGCGCCAGCAGCCAAGTAGGCGGAGAAGATACGCAGTATTTT
v_call: TRBV5-1; clone_size: many; cdr3_length: 15; d_call: TRBD1; j_call: TRBJ2-3; cdr3_aa: CASSLLGQRTDTQYF; cdr3_nt: TGCGCCAGCAGCTTGTTGGGACAGCGCACAGATACGCAGTATTTT
v_call: TRBV6-8; clone_size: many; cdr3_length: 18; d_call: -; j_call: TRBJ2-3; cdr3_aa: CASSTNRVARPSTDTQYF; cdr3_nt: TGTGCCAGCAGTACTAACCGAGTAGCGAGACCTAGCACAGATACGCAGTATTTT
v_call: TRBV6-2/TRBV6-3; clone_size: many; cdr3_length: 17; d_call: -; j_call: TRBJ2-3; cdr3_aa: CASSYSPQGGSTDTQYF; cdr3_nt: TGTGCCAGCAGTTACTCCCCTCAGGGCGGGAGCACAGATACGCAGTATTTT
v_call: TRBV5-1; clone_size: -; cdr3_length: 14; d_call: TRBD1; j_call: TRBJ2-3; cdr3_aa: CASKQGPSTDTQYF; cdr3_nt: TGCGCCAGCAAACAGGGGCCCTCCACAGATACGCAGTATTTT
v_call: TRBV10-2; clone_size: many; cdr3_length: 16; d_call: -; j_call: TRBJ1-1; cdr3_aa: CASSESKGGGYRRAFF; cdr3_nt: TGCGCCAGCAGTGAGTCGAAGGGAGGGGGTTATCGCAGAGCTTTCTTT
v_call: TRBV25-1; clone_size: few; cdr3_length: 13; d_call: -; j_call: TRBJ1-4; cdr3_aa: CASRTDGDEKLFF; cdr3_nt: TGTGCCAGCAGAACAGATGGGGATGAAAAACTGTTTTTT
v_call: TRBV2; clone_size: few; cdr3_length: 15; d_call: TRBD2; j_call: TRBJ2-2; cdr3_aa: CASRALTSGAGELFF; cdr3_nt: TGTGCCAGCAGGGCCTTGACTAGCGGTGCCGGGGAGCTGTTTTTT
v_call: TRBV27; clone_size: many; cdr3_length: 15; d_call: TRBD2; j_call: TRBJ2-5; cdr3_aa: CASSLGGRARETQYF; cdr3_nt: TGTGCCAGCAGTTTAGGCGGGAGGGCCCGGGAGACCCAGTACTTC
v_call: TRBV27; clone_size: many; cdr3_length: 15; d_call: -; j_call: TRBJ2-3; cdr3_aa: CASSILTGGGDTQYF; cdr3_nt: TGTGCCAGCAGTATCCTAACAGGGGGGGGAGATACGCAGTATTTT
v_call: TRBV7-2; clone_size: many; cdr3_length: 14; d_call: -; j_call: TRBJ2-7; cdr3_aa: CASSSRVGGYEQYF; cdr3_nt: TGTGCCAGCAGCTCCCGGGTCGGGGGCTACGAGCAGTACTTC
v_call: TRBV5-1; clone_size: few; cdr3_length: 14; d_call: -; j_call: TRBJ1-1; cdr3_aa: CASSFKTRNTEAFF; cdr3_nt: TGCGCCAGCAGCTTTAAGACTCGAAACACTGAAGCTTTCTTT
v_call: TRBV5-1; clone_size: few; cdr3_length: 16; d_call: TRBD1; j_call: TRBJ2-2; cdr3_aa: CASSLARTGVTGELFF; cdr3_nt: TGCGCCAGCAGCTTGGCCAGGACAGGGGTGACCGGGGAGCTGTTTTTT
v_call: TRBV14; clone_size: many; cdr3_length: 14; d_call: -; j_call: TRBJ2-1; cdr3_aa: CASTRLGVGDEQFF; cdr3_nt: TGTGCCAGCACCAGACTAGGGGTTGGCGATGAGCAGTTCTTC
v_call: TRBV6-1; clone_size: -; cdr3_length: 15; d_call: TRBD1; j_call: TRBJ1-1; cdr3_aa: CASSDRGPGNTEAFF; cdr3_nt: TGTGCCAGCAGTGACAGGGGGCCGGGGAACACTGAAGCTTTCTTT
v_call: TRBV28; clone_size: many; cdr3_length: 15; d_call: -; j_call: TRBJ1-3; cdr3_aa: CASSLYRGDGNTIYF; cdr3_nt: TGTGCCAGCAGTTTATATAGGGGGGACGGAAACACCATATATTTT
v_call: TRBV5-1; clone_size: many; cdr3_length: 13; d_call: -; j_call: TRBJ2-7; cdr3_aa: CASSPWTNYEQYF; cdr3_nt: TGCGCCAGCAGCCCCTGGACTAACTACGAGCAGTACTTC
v_call: TRBV5-1; clone_size: many; cdr3_length: 15; d_call: -; j_call: TRBJ1-4; cdr3_aa: CASSLAQTSNEKLFF; cdr3_nt: TGCGCCAGCAGCTTGGCCCAGACCTCTAATGAAAAACTGTTTTTT
v_call: TRBV20-1; clone_size: many; cdr3_length: 12; d_call: -; j_call: TRBJ1-2; cdr3_aa: CSARWEGYGYTF; cdr3_nt: TGCAGTGCTAGGTGGGAGGGCTATGGCTACACCTTC
v_call: TRBV29-1; clone_size: many; cdr3_length: 13; d_call: -; j_call: TRBJ1-1; cdr3_aa: CSVDRAPNTEAFF; cdr3_nt: TGCAGCGTCGACCGGGCCCCCAACACTGAAGCTTTCTTT
v_call: TRBV27; clone_size: few; cdr3_length: 13; d_call: -; j_call: TRBJ1-2; cdr3_aa: CASSQLGAQGYTF; cdr3_nt: TGTGCCAGCAGTCAGCTGGGGGCCCAGGGCTACACCTTC
v_call: TRBV2; clone_size: -; cdr3_length: 14; d_call: TRBD2; j_call: TRBJ2-1; cdr3_aa: CASIGGRAYNEQFF; cdr3_nt: TGTGCCAGCATTGGCGGGAGGGCCTACAATGAGCAGTTCTTC
v_call: TRBV2; clone_size: many; cdr3_length: 12; d_call: -; j_call: TRBJ2-7; cdr3_aa: CASTPGPNEQYF; cdr3_nt: TGTGCCAGCACACCGGGACCAAACGAGCAGTACTTC
v_call: TRBV10-2; clone_size: many; cdr3_length: 16; d_call: -; j_call: TRBJ1-1; cdr3_aa: CASSESAQIRNTEAFF; cdr3_nt: TGCGCCAGCAGTGAGTCGGCCCAAATAAGGAACACTGAAGCTTTCTTT
v_call: TRBV30; clone_size: -; cdr3_length: 14; d_call: -; j_call: TRBJ1-4; cdr3_aa: CAWRGGARNEKLFF; cdr3_nt: TGTGCCTGGAGGGGGGGCGCGAGGAATGAAAAACTGTTTTTT
v_call: TRBV7-8; clone_size: many; cdr3_length: 19; d_call: TRBD2; j_call: TRBJ2-1; cdr3_aa: CASSLSRLAGWSSYNEQFF; cdr3_nt: TGTGCCAGCAGCTTATCGAGACTAGCGGGATGGAGTTCCTACAATGAGCAGTTCTTC
v_call: TRBV7-8; clone_size: many; cdr3_length: 14; d_call: -; j_call: TRBJ2-3; cdr3_aa: CATGGAAFTDTQYF; cdr3_nt: TGTGCCACCGGCGGGGCGGCTTTCACAGATACGCAGTATTTT
v_call: TRBV7-9; clone_size: many; cdr3_length: 14; d_call: TRBD1; j_call: TRBJ1-2; cdr3_aa: CASSLEATGDGYTF; cdr3_nt: TGTGCCAGCAGCTTAGAGGCGACAGGGGATGGCTACACCTTC
v_call: TRBV13; clone_size: few; cdr3_length: 14; d_call: -; j_call: TRBJ2-5; cdr3_aa: CASSLSTSGETQYF; cdr3_nt: TGTGCCAGCAGCTTAAGTACGAGTGGAGAGACCCAGTACTTC
v_call: TRBV10-3; clone_size: many; cdr3_length: 15; d_call: -; j_call: TRBJ2-3; cdr3_aa: CAISELEGQGDTQYF; cdr3_nt: TGTGCCATCAGTGAGTTGGAGGGCCAAGGGGATACGCAGTATTTT
v_call: TRBV5-1; clone_size: -; cdr3_length: 17; d_call: -; j_call: TRBJ1-4; cdr3_aa: CASSFGTPAESNEKLFF; cdr3_nt: TGCGCCAGCAGCTTTGGGACCCCCGCAGAGTCTAATGAAAAACTGTTTTTT
v_call: TRBV20-1; clone_size: many; cdr3_length: 15; d_call: TRBD2; j_call: TRBJ2-3; cdr3_aa: CSAELAGDRGDTQYF; cdr3_nt: TGCAGTGCTGAATTAGCGGGCGATCGGGGAGATACGCAGTATTTT